Listed below are T cell receptor beta chains from one sample, sequenced in a study of cytomegalovirus exposure and HLA in healthy donors. The assay was immunoSEQ multiplex PCR, and TCRdb's table has in-frame clones only and misses some. The top ten clones hold 5.5% to 7.5% of a sample with around 180,000 clones, about four fifths of them seen once. The sample consisted of PBMCs. The receptors were sampled from a man aged 30 to 45 in good health and CMV-seropositive. Both conserved end residues are part of each CDR3. The order of the fields is CDR3 protein, CDR3 DNA, D gene, J gene, clone size, V gene. The D gene is left open where the match is weak. The size entry is marked missing in some rows and otherwise reads once, few, many or a size class.

CASSEAPGQGREQYF | TGTGCCAGCAGTGAAGCCCCGGGACAGGGTCGGGAGCAGTACTTC | TRBD1 | TRBJ2-7 | once | TRBV6-1
CASSFGGGNSYEQYF | TGCGCCAGCAGCTTCGGCGGGGGGAACTCCTACGAGCAGTACTTC | TRBD2 | TRBJ2-7 | - | TRBV5-1
CASSQDGQVNTEAFF | TGCGCCAGCAGCCAAGATGGACAGGTTAACACTGAAGCTTTCTTT | TRBD1 | TRBJ1-1 | - | TRBV4-3
CASSPTGANTEAFF | TGTGCCAGTAGCCCGACAGGGGCGAACACTGAAGCTTTCTTT | TRBD1 | TRBJ1-1 | - | TRBV19
CASSLERPGGNSPLHF | TGTGCCAGCAGCTTAGAGCGGCCCGGGGGTAATTCACCCCTCCACTTT | - | TRBJ1-6 | - | TRBV7-8
CASSLRPGGYTF | TGCGCCAGCAGCTTAAGACCAGGGGGCTACACCTTC | - | TRBJ1-2 | - | TRBV5-1
CASGFSTSGTYNEQFF | TGTGCTAGTGGTTTCTCGACTAGCGGGACCTACAATGAGCAGTTCTTC | TRBD2 | TRBJ2-1 | - | TRBV12-5
CASSSSGRASEQYF | TGTGCCAGCAGTTCCAGCGGGAGGGCCTCCGAGCAGTACTTC | TRBD2 | TRBJ2-7 | - | TRBV6-6
CASTGQRAGELFF | TGTGCCAGTACGGGACAGAGAGCCGGGGAGCTGTTTTTT | TRBD1 | TRBJ2-2 | - | TRBV19
CASRHYRTGIYNEQFF | TGTGCCAGTAGGCACTACAGGACAGGGATCTACAATGAGCAGTTCTTC | TRBD1 | TRBJ2-1 | - | TRBV19
CASSPGLGPNTGELFF | TGCGCCAGCAGCCCGGGACTAGGGCCAAACACCGGGGAGCTGTTTTTT | TRBD2 | TRBJ2-2 | - | TRBV5-1
CSSSEGQGSEKLFF | TGTTCCAGCAGCGAAGGACAGGGAAGTGAAAAACTGTTTTTT | TRBD1 | TRBJ1-4 | - | TRBV7-9
CASHRDSYGYTF | TGTGCCAGTCACAGGGACAGCTATGGCTACACCTTC | TRBD1 | TRBJ1-2 | once | TRBV6-5
CASSQASGIGAGELFF | TGCGCCAGCAGCCAAGCCTCGGGTATTGGCGCCGGGGAGCTGTTTTTT | - | TRBJ2-2 | once | TRBV4-1
CASSVGLAGALSYEQYF | TGTGCCAGCAGCGTAGGGCTAGCGGGAGCCCTTTCCTACGAGCAGTACTTC | TRBD2 | TRBJ2-7 | - | TRBV9
CRGQGDYEQYF | TGCCGAGGACAGGGGGATTACGAGCAGTACTTC | TRBD1 | TRBJ2-7 | - | TRBV29-1
CASSRDRGNYGYTF | TGTGCCAGCAGCCGGGACAGGGGGAACTATGGCTACACCTTC | TRBD1 | TRBJ1-2 | - | TRBV5-6
CASSLDGQVVDTQYF | TGCGCCAGCAGCTTAGATGGGCAGGTAGTAGATACGCAGTATTTT | - | TRBJ2-3 | few | TRBV5-1
CASSYLEGTSHGYTF | TGTGCCAGCAGTTACCTGGAAGGGACATCTCATGGCTACACCTTC | - | TRBJ1-2 | - | TRBV6-6
CSVYASSGGPAPYNEQFF | TGCAGCGTGTACGCGTCTAGCGGGGGCCCTGCACCCTACAATGAGCAGTTCTTC | TRBD2 | TRBJ2-1 | - | TRBV29-1
CASSLQVYEQYF | TGTGCCAGCAGCTTACAGGTCTACGAGCAGTACTTC | - | TRBJ2-7 | - | TRBV7-9
CASSLAQGAGNEQFF | TGTGCCAGCAGCTTAGCTCAGGGGGCAGGAAATGAGCAGTTCTTC | TRBD1 | TRBJ2-1 | once | TRBV7-9
CAGSAPTGRYGYTF | TGTGCCGGCAGCGCCCCGACAGGACGCTATGGCTACACCTTC | - | TRBJ1-2 | - | TRBV9
CASSLTGSRQRQTF | TGTGCCAGCAGCCTCACCGGTTCCAGACAACGACAAACGTTT | - | TRBJ2-3 | - | TRBV7-3
CASSIRLGGGNTEAFF | TGTGCCAGCAGCATCCGACTGGGGGGAGGGAACACTGAAGCTTTCTTT | - | TRBJ1-1 | few | TRBV7-2
CASSPEGGGWDTQYF | TGTGCCAGCAGCCCCGAAGGTGGGGGGTGGGATACGCAGTATTTT | - | TRBJ2-3 | - | TRBV7-6
CASSLQQGNNEQFF | TGTGCCAGCAGCTTACAACAGGGGAACAATGAGCAGTTCTTC | TRBD1 | TRBJ2-1 | - | TRBV11-2
CASTSGTVDFYGYTF | TGTGCCAGCACTAGCGGGACAGTAGATTTCTATGGCTACACCTTC | TRBD1 | TRBJ1-2 | - | TRBV6-6
CASSLYQGRETQYF | TGCGCCAGCAGCTTGTACCAGGGGAGAGAGACCCAGTACTTC | - | TRBJ2-5 | - | TRBV5-1
CASSPRTGGTGELFF | TGTGCCAGCTCGCCCCGGACAGGGGGCACCGGGGAGCTGTTTTTT | TRBD1 | TRBJ2-2 | - | TRBV18
CASSLAYPNGRETQYF | TGTGCCAGCAGCTTAGCGTACCCCAACGGGAGGGAGACCCAGTACTTC | TRBD2 | TRBJ2-5 | - | TRBV7-9
CASSPGLADNEQFF | TGTGCCAGCAGTCCGGGACTAGCGGACAATGAGCAGTTCTTC | TRBD2 | TRBJ2-1 | - | TRBV27
CASSLAPGGNQPQHF | TGTGCCAGCAGCTTAGCCCCGGGTGGCAATCAGCCCCAGCATTTT | - | TRBJ1-5 | - | TRBV7-9
CASSFQRGQETQYF | TGTGCCAGCAGCTTTCAGCGGGGCCAAGAGACCCAGTACTTC | TRBD2 | TRBJ2-5 | few | TRBV7-2
CASSAKSRDRGRRGQPQHF | TGTGCCAGCAGCGCCAAGTCCCGGGACAGGGGGCGCAGGGGTCAGCCCCAGCATTTT | - | TRBJ1-5 | - | TRBV21-1
CASSPLAGANNEQFF | TGTGCCAGCAGCCCCCTAGCGGGGGCCAACAATGAGCAGTTCTTC | TRBD2 | TRBJ2-1 | - | TRBV9
CASGFAGQPFTF | TGTGCTAGTGGTTTCGCAGGACAGCCTTTCACCTTC | - | TRBJ1-2 | once | TRBV12-5
CASSSTGFLSGNTIYF | TGCGCCAGCAGTTCAACAGGGTTCCTCTCTGGAAACACCATATATTTT | - | TRBJ1-3 | - | TRBV5-1
CASSQDSRSYSYNEQFF | TGCGCCAGCAGCCAAGATAGTCGGTCCTACTCCTACAATGAGCAGTTCTTC | - | TRBJ2-1 | few | TRBV4-3
CASSHGQTRWTGELFF | TGTGCCAGCAGCCACGGTCAGACGAGGTGGACCGGGGAGCTGTTTTTT | - | TRBJ2-2 | - | TRBV14
CASSPFSDGVNEQFF | TGTGCCAGCAGTCCGTTTAGCGATGGGGTAAATGAGCAGTTCTTC | - | TRBJ2-1 | few | TRBV6-5
CASRGTGLYGYTF | TGTGCCAGTAGAGGGACAGGGCTCTATGGCTACACCTTC | TRBD1 | TRBJ1-2 | - | TRBV28
CASKIRDRGYEQYF | TGTGCCAGCAAGATCCGGGACAGGGGCTACGAGCAGTACTTC | TRBD1 | TRBJ2-7 | few | TRBV2
CASSPRDSSNQPQHF | TGTGCCAGTAGTCCCAGGGATTCGAGCAATCAGCCCCAGCATTTT | - | TRBJ1-5 | - | TRBV19
CASSLVGSYNEQFF | TGCGCCAGCAGCTTGGTTGGCAGCTACAATGAGCAGTTCTTC | - | TRBJ2-1 | once | TRBV5-1
CASSLDSSPNSPLHF | TGTGCCAGCAGCTTAGATTCTTCCCCCAATTCACCCCTCCACTTT | - | TRBJ1-6 | few | TRBV11-3
CAWSEGQYPGYTF | TGTGCCTGGAGTGAGGGACAGTATCCTGGCTACACCTTC | TRBD1 | TRBJ1-2 | - | TRBV30
CASSFWTSGRGTGELFF | TGTGCCAGCAGTTTTTGGACTAGCGGGAGGGGCACCGGGGAGCTGTTTTTT | TRBD2 | TRBJ2-2 | - | TRBV27
CSSSLLQGGNSPLHF | TGTTCCAGCAGCTTATTACAGGGAGGGAATTCACCCCTCCACTTT | - | TRBJ1-6 | - | TRBV7-9